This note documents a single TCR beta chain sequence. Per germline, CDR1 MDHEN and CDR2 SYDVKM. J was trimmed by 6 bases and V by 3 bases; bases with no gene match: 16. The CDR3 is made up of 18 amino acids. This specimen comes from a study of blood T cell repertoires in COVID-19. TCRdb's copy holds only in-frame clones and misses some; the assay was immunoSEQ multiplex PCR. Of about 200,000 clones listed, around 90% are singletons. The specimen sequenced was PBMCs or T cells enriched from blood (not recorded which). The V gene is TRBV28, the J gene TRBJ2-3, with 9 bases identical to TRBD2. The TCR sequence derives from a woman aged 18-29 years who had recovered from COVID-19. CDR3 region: CASSLVGGGGASPDTQYF. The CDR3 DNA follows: TGTGCCAGCAGTTTGGTTGGCGGCGGGGGGGCGAGTCCGGATACGCAGTATTTT.